Shown below are 15 T cell receptor beta chains from a single sample sequenced in a study of T cell responses to AZD1222 COVID-19 vaccine. Libraries were prepared by immunoSEQ multiplex PCR; TCRdb keeps only in-frame clonotypes and omits some of them. This sample has around 150,000 clones, with 91% found just once. The input for sequencing was peripheral blood, taken 28 days after the second AZD1222 dose. These receptors were collected from an adult who received the AZD1222 COVID-19 vaccine.

The CDR3 loop reads CASRLGLSEQYF. CDR3 coding DNA: TGTGCCAGCCGTCTAGGGCTCTCCGAGCAGTACTTC. The genes are TRBV28 and TRBJ2-7; D remains unclear. The germline V gene has CDR1 MDHEN and CDR2 SYDVKM. The CDR3 is 12 residues long. The ends were cut back, 8 bases at V and 6 bases at J, with 14 bases in the middle.

This clone was seen a handful of times. The chain joins TRBV7-6 to TRBJ2-7; TRBD2 matches 9 bases. CDR1 is SGHVS, CDR2 FNYEAQ, per germline. J was trimmed by 3 bases and V by 5 bases; bases with no gene match: 11. The CDR3 contains 16 residues. CDR3 loop: CASSRGGASGIYEQYF. Here the CDR3 DNA reads TGTGCCAGCAGCCGTGGGGGGGCTAGCGGGATCTACGAGCAGTACTTC.

The chain recombines TRBV25-1 with TRBJ2-3; possibly TRBD2 for D (5 bases). The germline V gene has CDR1 MGHDK and CDR2 SYGVNS. CDR3 length: 16 amino acids. The V and J ends lost 1 base and 2 bases respectively, with 13 bases between them. The DNA of the CDR3 is TGTGCCAGCAGTGAATCGACTGCGGGCGCCACAGATACGCAGTATTTT. It yields the protein CASSESTAGATDTQYF.

The chain carries TRBV7-3 and TRBJ1-6, with D possibly being TRBD1 (5 bases). V was cut by 6 bases and J by 5 bases, with 14 bases left in between. Germline values: CDR1 SGHTA, CDR2 FQGTGA. The CDR3 length is 15 residues. CDR3 amino acids: CASSLGTEDNSPLHF. CDR3 sequence (DNA): TGTGCCAGCAGTCTCGGGACGGAAGATAATTCACCCCTCCACTTT.

DNA for the CDR3: TGTGCCACCAGCAGAGAAGGGACTGCCCCCGGTTCTGGGGCCAACGTCCTGACTTTC. It translates to CATSREGTAPGSGANVLTF. The chain has TRBV15 and TRBJ2-6; the D gene is possibly TRBD2 (6 bases). The CDR3 contains 19 residues. V was cut by 0 bases and J by 1 base, with 16 bases left in between. Germline V CDR1 and CDR2: LNHNV, YYDKDF (reference sequence).

DNA of the CDR3: TGTGCCAGCAGCTTGGGGACAGGGGGGACCTACGAGCAGTACTTC. It is translated as CASSLGTGGTYEQYF. The genes are TRBV13 and TRBJ2-7, with 11 positions matching TRBD1. Germline CDR1 reads PRHDT; CDR2 reads FYEKMQ (reference sequence). Germline trimming cut 3 bases from V and 2 bases from J; bases unmatched to any gene: 3. The CDR3 contains 15 residues.

This chain links TRBV7-2 with TRBJ2-7, with no clear D. Germline V gives CDR1 SGHTA, CDR2 FQGNSA. The CDR3 runs 14 residues. Trimming removed 4 bases from V and 0 bases from J, with 10 bases in between. The CDR3 coding sequence is TGTGCCAGCAGCTACCTGGTGGTCTCCTACGAGCAGTACTTC. Translation gives CASSYLVVSYEQYF.

The CDR3 is CASSIGSAQETQYF. The CDR3 nucleotides are TGTGCCAGTAGTATTGGTAGCGCTCAAGAGACCCAGTACTTC. The chain combines TRBV19 with TRBJ2-5; tentatively, D is TRBD2 (5 bases). The germline V and J ends were trimmed by 3 bases and 2 bases, with 10 bases remaining between them. There are 14 residues in the CDR3. CDR1 and CDR2 from the germline V gene are LNHDA and SQIVND (reference sequence).

A remark on this clone: The same CDR3 also results from other DNA sequences found in this sample. The chain combines TRBV10-3 with TRBJ2-7; possible D gene TRBD1, 6 bases. V was trimmed by 3 bases and J by 5 bases, leaving 8 bases between them. Germline CDR1 reads ENHRY; CDR2 reads SYGVKD. This CDR3 region has 12 residues. CDR3 sequence: CAISDRGNEQYF. CDR3 DNA: TGTGCCATCAGTGACAGGGGAAACGAGCAGTACTTC.

CDR3 residues: CASSFRLAGAYNEQFF. CDR3 DNA: TGCGCCAGCAGCTTCCGACTAGCGGGGGCCTACAATGAGCAGTTCTTC. This rearrangement joins TRBV5-1 to TRBJ2-1; the match to TRBD2 covers 12 bases. The CDR3 is 16 residues long. With 2 bases clipped from V and 2 bases from J, the junction kept 2 bases outside the gene matches. Germline V gene data show CDR1 as SGHRS and CDR2 as YFSETQ.

The chain couples TRBV6-2 or TRBV6-3 to TRBJ1-2, with D possibly matching TRBD1 (6 bases). The CDR3 runs 15 residues. Trimming shortened V by 2 bases and J by 2 bases, and 12 bases separated the two germline ends. Germline V gene data show CDR1 as MNHEY and CDR2 as SVGEGT. The CDR3 DNA reads as TGTGCCAGCAGTTACCGCCCGGACAGCAACTATGGCTACACCTTC. Translated, it gives CASSYRPDSNYGYTF.

The rearrangement links TRBV5-8 to TRBJ2-1, with 8 positions matching TRBD1. Unmatched junction bases numbered 14, after V lost 3 bases and J lost 6 bases. The germline V gene has CDR1 SGHTS and CDR2 YDEGEE. The CDR3 totals 17 residues. Here the CDR3 DNA reads TGTGCCAGCAGCTCTCCGGGACAGGTCTGGGTTATCAATGAGCAGTTCTTC. Amino acid sequence: CASSSPGQVWVINEQFF. Complete variable domain (other parts from reference TRBV5-8 and TRBJ2-1): EAGVTQSPTHLIKTRGQQATLRCSPISGHTSVYWYQQALGLGLQFLLWYDEGEERNRGNFPPRFSGRQFPNYSSELNVNALELEDSALYLCASSSPGQVWVINEQFFGPGTRLTVL.

The V call is TRBV5-4, the J call TRBJ2-1, with 8 bases fitting TRBD2. Trimming cost V 4 bases and J 4 bases; bases outside gene matches: 10. The CDR3 is 16 amino acids. Germline V gives CDR1 SGHNT, CDR2 YYREEE (reference sequence). CDR3 sequence: CASSPPAGGQYNEQFF. CDR3 nucleotide sequence: TGTGCCAGCAGCCCCCCGGCGGGGGGTCAATACAATGAGCAGTTCTTC. The complete variable domain, with remaining parts taken from reference TRBV5-4 and TRBJ2-1, reads ETGVTQSPTHLIKTRGQQVTLRCSSQSGHNTVSWYQQALGQGPQFIFQYYREEENGRGNFPPRFSGLQFPNYSSELNVNALELDDSALYLCASSPPAGGQYNEQFFGPGTRLTVL.

This chain connects TRBV10-3 to TRBJ2-2, with TRBD1 matching 9 bases. Trimming removed 5 bases from V and 5 bases from J; junction bases left unmatched: 9. The CDR3 loop spans 16 amino acids. Germline-derived CDR1 and CDR2 are ENHRY and SYGVKD. The CDR3 reads CAISSRDRVGTGELFF. The CDR3, as DNA: TGTGCCATCAGTTCCCGGGACAGGGTTGGGACCGGGGAGCTGTTTTTT.

V and J are TRBV5-4 and TRBJ1-5, with TRBD1 matching over 7 bases. V shed 0 bases, J shed 7 bases, and the junction held 1 base outside the gene matches. CDR1 SGHNT and CDR2 YYREEE come from the germline V gene (reference sequence). The CDR3 runs to 13 residues. CDR3 in amino acids: CASSLAGGQPQHF. As DNA, the CDR3 is TGTGCCAGCAGCTTGGCAGGGGGACAGCCCCAGCATTTT. The full variable domain, completed using reference TRBV5-4 and TRBJ1-5, is ETGVTQSPTHLIKTRGQQVTLRCSSQSGHNTVSWYQQALGQGPQFIFQYYREEENGRGNFPPRFSGLQFPNYSSELNVNALELDDSALYLCASSLAGGQPQHFGDGTRLSIL.